A selection of T cell receptor beta chains follows, all from one sample in a study of T-cell reconstitution after alpha-beta-depleted transplantation in children. TCRdb recomputed calls from the PCR reads with MiXCR, one row per CDR3 protein. The table lists roughly 500,000 distinct CDR3 sequences, approximately 32% of them singletons. This specimen was PBMCs from the stem cell graft donor, taken from the stem cell graft. The receptor source for this set is a human donor who donated a stem cell graft to a child with aplastic anemia. CDR3s include the opening cysteine and the closing phenylalanine or tryptophan. Fields, in order: V gene, D gene, J gene, clone size, CDR3 DNA, CDR3 protein. The D gene is left open where the match is weak. Not every row has a clone size; where given, it reads once, few, many or a size class.

v_gene: TRBV6-2/TRBV6-3; d_gene: .; j_gene: TRBJ1-2; abundance: .; CDR3nt: TGTGCCAGCAGCTCGTCTCCTGGACACTGGGGCTACACCTTC; CDR3aa: CASSSSPGHWGYTF
v_gene: TRBV5-1; d_gene: .; j_gene: TRBJ2-5; abundance: .; CDR3nt: TGCGCCAGCAGCGGGGCAGGTGATCAAGAGACCCAGTACTTC; CDR3aa: CASSGAGDQETQYF
v_gene: TRBV9; d_gene: .; j_gene: TRBJ2-3; abundance: .; CDR3nt: TGTGCCAGCAGCGTAGATAACCAGAGGGTAACAGATACGCAGTATTTT; CDR3aa: CASSVDNQRVTDTQYF
v_gene: TRBV10-3; d_gene: .; j_gene: TRBJ1-1; abundance: .; CDR3nt: TGTGCCGTAAGACTGGGAGAGAACACTGAAGCTTTCTTT; CDR3aa: CAVRLGENTEAFF
v_gene: TRBV11-3; d_gene: TRBD2; j_gene: TRBJ2-1; abundance: few; CDR3nt: TGTGCCAGCAGCTTAAATACGGGAGGGTACAATGAGCAGTTCTTC; CDR3aa: CASSLNTGGYNEQFF
v_gene: TRBV18; d_gene: .; j_gene: TRBJ1-1; abundance: few; CDR3nt: TGTGCCAGCTCCCCTTCTCGAGTAGGGAACACTGAAGCTTTCTTT; CDR3aa: CASSPSRVGNTEAFF
v_gene: TRBV15; d_gene: .; j_gene: TRBJ1-1; abundance: .; CDR3nt: TGTGCCACCAGCATAAGGGTGGTGTGGGGATTGAACACTGAAGCTTTCTTT; CDR3aa: CATSIRVVWGLNTEAFF
v_gene: TRBV28; d_gene: .; j_gene: TRBJ2-3; abundance: few; CDR3nt: TGTGCCACCAGAGTACCAGGAGGGGATACGCAGTATTTT; CDR3aa: CATRVPGGDTQYF
v_gene: TRBV27; d_gene: .; j_gene: TRBJ2-7; abundance: few; CDR3nt: TGTGCCAGCAGTGAGACCGGGACGGCATCCTACGAGCAGTACTTC; CDR3aa: CASSETGTASYEQYF
v_gene: TRBV7-2; d_gene: TRBD2; j_gene: TRBJ2-1; abundance: .; CDR3nt: TGTGCCAGCAGCTTAGCTGTAGCGGGAGGGTCGGGTGAGCAGTTCTTC; CDR3aa: CASSLAVAGGSGEQFF
v_gene: TRBV9; d_gene: .; j_gene: TRBJ1-3; abundance: .; CDR3nt: TGTGCCAGCAGCGTCCAATCTAATAGGGGCCTCTCTGGAAACACCATATATTTT; CDR3aa: CASSVQSNRGLSGNTIYF
v_gene: TRBV5-1; d_gene: .; j_gene: TRBJ2-1; abundance: few; CDR3nt: TGCGCCAGCAGCCCGCGCTCAGGTGGGCCCTACAATGAGCAGTTCTTC; CDR3aa: CASSPRSGGPYNEQFF
v_gene: TRBV6-1; d_gene: .; j_gene: TRBJ1-5; abundance: .; CDR3nt: TGTGCCAGCAGGAGGTTCGGGGACATCTATAGCAATCAGCCCCAGCATTTT; CDR3aa: CASRRFGDIYSNQPQHF
v_gene: TRBV11-2; d_gene: .; j_gene: TRBJ2-1; abundance: .; CDR3nt: TGTGCCAGCAGCGGTATGTACAATGAGCAGTTCTTC; CDR3aa: CASSGMYNEQFF
v_gene: TRBV29-1; d_gene: TRBD1; j_gene: TRBJ1-2; abundance: few; CDR3nt: TGCAGCGTTAAGGGGGCACATGGCTACACCTTC; CDR3aa: CSVKGAHGYTF
v_gene: TRBV29-1; d_gene: .; j_gene: TRBJ1-2; abundance: .; CDR3nt: TGCAGCGTTGTGGGAGATAGCTTCCACTATGGCTACACCTTC; CDR3aa: CSVVGDSFHYGYTF
v_gene: TRBV28; d_gene: TRBD2; j_gene: TRBJ2-1; abundance: .; CDR3nt: TGTGCCAGCAGCGACGGCCCTGGACTAGTTCATGAGCAGTTCTTC; CDR3aa: CASSDGPGLVHEQFF
v_gene: TRBV30; d_gene: TRBD1; j_gene: TRBJ2-2; abundance: .; CDR3nt: TGTGCCTTCTCGACAGGGAACAATTGGGAGCTGTTTTTT; CDR3aa: CAFSTGNNWELFF
v_gene: TRBV19; d_gene: .; j_gene: TRBJ1-1; abundance: .; CDR3nt: TGTGCCAGTAGTATAGTGGGGGCCATGAACACTGAAGCTTTCTTT; CDR3aa: CASSIVGAMNTEAFF
v_gene: TRBV25-1; d_gene: .; j_gene: TRBJ2-2; abundance: .; CDR3nt: TGTGCCAGCAGTGAAGGGGTGAGGCGGGGAGCCGGGGAGCTGTTTTTT; CDR3aa: CASSEGVRRGAGELFF
v_gene: TRBV7-2; d_gene: .; j_gene: TRBJ1-6; abundance: .; CDR3nt: TGTGCCATTCGCGGGGGCTCGAATTCACCCCTCCACTTT; CDR3aa: CAIRGGSNSPLHF
v_gene: TRBV10-3; d_gene: TRBD1; j_gene: TRBJ1-2; abundance: .; CDR3nt: TGTGCCATCAGTGAGCGGACAGGGGGAACGGAGGGCTACACCTTC; CDR3aa: CAISERTGGTEGYTF
v_gene: TRBV27; d_gene: .; j_gene: TRBJ1-6; abundance: few; CDR3nt: TGTGCCAGCAGTTTATCATTCAGGGGACGTTCACCCCTCCACTTT; CDR3aa: CASSLSFRGRSPLHF
v_gene: TRBV20-1; d_gene: .; j_gene: TRBJ2-5; abundance: .; CDR3nt: TGCAGTGCTAGTATTGCGGACCAAGAGACCCAGTACTTC; CDR3aa: CSASIADQETQYF
v_gene: TRBV5-1; d_gene: TRBD1; j_gene: TRBJ1-2; abundance: .; CDR3nt: TGCGCCAGCAGCTCCCCAGACAGGGGCCCTGGCTACACCTTC; CDR3aa: CASSSPDRGPGYTF
v_gene: TRBV5-1; d_gene: TRBD1; j_gene: TRBJ2-2; abundance: .; CDR3nt: TGCGCCAGCAGCCTCCCCGGGACAGGGGACACCGGGGAGCTGTTTTTT; CDR3aa: CASSLPGTGDTGELFF
v_gene: TRBV12-3/TRBV12-4; d_gene: TRBD2; j_gene: TRBJ2-3; abundance: .; CDR3nt: TGTGCCAGCAGTTTCCGACTAGCGGGGCCAGATACGCAGTATTTT; CDR3aa: CASSFRLAGPDTQYF
v_gene: TRBV20-1; d_gene: .; j_gene: TRBJ1-1; abundance: .; CDR3nt: TGCAGTGCTAGGTCGCCGCGGAACACTGAAGCTTTCTTT; CDR3aa: CSARSPRNTEAFF
v_gene: TRBV20-1; d_gene: .; j_gene: TRBJ1-5; abundance: few; CDR3nt: TGCAGTAGTGTTTCGGGGGATCAGCCCCAGCATTTT; CDR3aa: CSSVSGDQPQHF
v_gene: TRBV29-1; d_gene: TRBD2; j_gene: TRBJ2-4; abundance: .; CDR3nt: TGCAGCGGCGCCGGGACCCCCGGGGGGAACATTCAGTACTTC; CDR3aa: CSGAGTPGGNIQYF
v_gene: TRBV24-1; d_gene: .; j_gene: TRBJ2-1; abundance: .; CDR3nt: TGTGCCACCAGTGATTTGGGGCGAGGTGGCGGTGAGCAGTTCTTC; CDR3aa: CATSDLGRGGGEQFF
v_gene: TRBV27; d_gene: .; j_gene: TRBJ2-2; abundance: .; CDR3nt: TGTGCCAGCAGTCCTTTTCGGACCGGGGAGCTGTTTTTT; CDR3aa: CASSPFRTGELFF
v_gene: TRBV28; d_gene: .; j_gene: TRBJ2-4; abundance: .; CDR3nt: TGTGCCAGCAGTTTTGCGATAGAGACAGGGAGGGCCAAAAACATTCAGTACTTC; CDR3aa: CASSFAIETGRAKNIQYF
v_gene: TRBV5-1; d_gene: TRBD2; j_gene: TRBJ2-1; abundance: .; CDR3nt: TGCGCCAGCAGCCCTTCGTTGGCTAGCGGGGGCAATGAGCAGTTCTTC; CDR3aa: CASSPSLASGGNEQFF
v_gene: TRBV12-3/TRBV12-4; d_gene: TRBD1; j_gene: TRBJ2-3; abundance: .; CDR3nt: TGTGCCAGCAGTTTACCGGGACAGGGGCTAGAAGGAGATACGCAGTATTTT; CDR3aa: CASSLPGQGLEGDTQYF
v_gene: TRBV15; d_gene: TRBD1; j_gene: TRBJ1-5; abundance: .; CDR3nt: TGTGCCACCAGCGGGACAGGGGAAGGTCAGCCCCAGCATTTT; CDR3aa: CATSGTGEGQPQHF
v_gene: TRBV20-1; d_gene: TRBD1; j_gene: TRBJ2-2; abundance: .; CDR3nt: TGCAGTGTACAGGGGGATGGCGGGGAGCTGTTTTTT; CDR3aa: CSVQGDGGELFF
v_gene: TRBV7-2; d_gene: .; j_gene: TRBJ1-1; abundance: .; CDR3nt: TGTGCCAGCAGCTCCCAGAGAGTGGGGGCCTTTGAAGCTTTCTTT; CDR3aa: CASSSQRVGAFEAFF
v_gene: TRBV18; d_gene: .; j_gene: TRBJ2-1; abundance: .; CDR3nt: TGTGCCAGCTCACCACCGTGGGGAGGTGATGAGCAGTTCTTC; CDR3aa: CASSPPWGGDEQFF
v_gene: TRBV25-1; d_gene: .; j_gene: TRBJ2-1; abundance: few; CDR3nt: TGTGCCAGCAGTGAAATCGGGCGGGTCGGTGAGCAGTTCTTC; CDR3aa: CASSEIGRVGEQFF
v_gene: TRBV21-1; d_gene: .; j_gene: TRBJ2-2; abundance: few; CDR3nt: TGTGCCAGCAGCAAATTCAGGTTACGGACAGCGGGGAACACCGGGGAGCTGTTTTTT; CDR3aa: CASSKFRLRTAGNTGELFF
v_gene: TRBV5-1; d_gene: TRBD1; j_gene: TRBJ1-1; abundance: .; CDR3nt: TGCGCCAGCAGCCCTGTGACAGGGGGATACACTGAAGCTTTCTTT; CDR3aa: CASSPVTGGYTEAFF
v_gene: TRBV2; d_gene: TRBD2; j_gene: TRBJ2-2; abundance: .; CDR3nt: TGTGCCAGCAGGCCCGGGACTAGCCCATACACCGGGGAGCTGTTTTTT; CDR3aa: CASRPGTSPYTGELFF
v_gene: TRBV6-2/TRBV6-3; d_gene: .; j_gene: TRBJ2-1; abundance: .; CDR3nt: TGTGCCAGCAGTTACTCGGACAACTACAATGAGCAGTTCTTC; CDR3aa: CASSYSDNYNEQFF
v_gene: TRBV29-1; d_gene: TRBD2; j_gene: TRBJ2-1; abundance: few; CDR3nt: TGCAGCGTTGAAGATTTTGGGACTAGCGGTTACAATGAGCAGTTCTTC; CDR3aa: CSVEDFGTSGYNEQFF
v_gene: TRBV5-5; d_gene: .; j_gene: TRBJ2-1; abundance: .; CDR3nt: TGTGCCAGCAGCTTGGGACCCCAGGTTAACTCCTACAATGAGCAGTTCTTC; CDR3aa: CASSLGPQVNSYNEQFF
v_gene: TRBV27; d_gene: .; j_gene: TRBJ2-3; abundance: .; CDR3nt: TGTGCCAGCAGTCCCCGCTCGTGGCGTAGAAGCACAGATACGCAGTATTTT; CDR3aa: CASSPRSWRRSTDTQYF
v_gene: TRBV5-1; d_gene: TRBD2; j_gene: TRBJ2-3; abundance: .; CDR3nt: TGCGCCAGCAGCGATCCGGGACTAGCGGGACGAACTTCCACAGATACGCAGTATTTT; CDR3aa: CASSDPGLAGRTSTDTQYF
v_gene: TRBV6-6; d_gene: TRBD1; j_gene: TRBJ1-5; abundance: .; CDR3nt: TGTGCCAGCAGTTACCCTGGACAGGGCAGGACTTTT; CDR3aa: CASSYPGQGRTF
v_gene: TRBV7-2; d_gene: .; j_gene: TRBJ2-7; abundance: .; CDR3nt: TGTGCCAGCAGCCAAAGAGACAGCTACGAGCAGTACTTC; CDR3aa: CASSQRDSYEQYF
v_gene: TRBV28; d_gene: .; j_gene: TRBJ2-1; abundance: few; CDR3nt: TGTGCCAGCAGTTTAGCAACACTCCAGAGGGATGAGCAGTTCTTC; CDR3aa: CASSLATLQRDEQFF
v_gene: TRBV6-1; d_gene: .; j_gene: TRBJ1-2; abundance: few; CDR3nt: TGTGCCAGCAACGGAGGCTACACCTTC; CDR3aa: CASNGGYTF
v_gene: TRBV6-5; d_gene: .; j_gene: TRBJ1-1; abundance: few; CDR3nt: TGTGCCAGCAGTTATACGAGGGTCACTGAAGCTTTCTTT; CDR3aa: CASSYTRVTEAFF
v_gene: TRBV5-6; d_gene: TRBD2; j_gene: TRBJ2-2; abundance: .; CDR3nt: TGTGCCAGCAGCCCAGGACTAGCGGGATCCCCCGGGGAGCTGTTTTTT; CDR3aa: CASSPGLAGSPGELFF